The T cell receptor (beta chain) under discussion was sequenced for a study of cytomegalovirus exposure and HLA in healthy donors. Study-wide results and caveats: Presence/absence results assume similar sequencing depth per donor, which may not hold.

Primers: 60 Vbeta forward and 13 Jbeta reverse. Clones were sequenced by immunoSEQ multiplex PCR, and TCRdb holds only the in-frame ones, with some missing. The table lists 140,000 or so clones, 80% of them singletons, with less than 3.5% in the top ten. This clone appeared a single time. Its antigen is undetermined. Sequencing was performed on PBMCs. The clonotype was recovered from a woman younger than 45 in good health and CMV-seronegative.

The DNA of the CDR3 is TGCGCCAGCAGTGAATTTGACAGAAATAGCAATCAGCCCCAGCATTTT. Residues: CASSEFDRNSNQPQHF. The gene calls are TRBV10-2 and TRBJ1-5; tentatively, D is TRBD1 (5 bases). The germline V gene has CDR1 WSHSY and CDR2 SAAADI. V was pared by 3 bases and J by 0 bases, with 12 bases between. The CDR3 extends over 16 amino acids.